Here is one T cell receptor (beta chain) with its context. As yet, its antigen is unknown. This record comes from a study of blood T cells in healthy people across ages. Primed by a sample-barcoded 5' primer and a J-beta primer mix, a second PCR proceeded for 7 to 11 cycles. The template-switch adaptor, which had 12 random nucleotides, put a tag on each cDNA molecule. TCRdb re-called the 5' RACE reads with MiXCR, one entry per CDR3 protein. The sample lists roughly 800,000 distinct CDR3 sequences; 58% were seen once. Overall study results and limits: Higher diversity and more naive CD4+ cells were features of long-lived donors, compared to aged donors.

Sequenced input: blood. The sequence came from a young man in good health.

CDR3 DNA sequence: TGCGCCAGCAGCCAAGTCACGGGACGAGGCACAGATACGCAGTATTTT. Translating gives CASSQVTGRGTDTQYF. V gene TRBV4-1 combines with J gene TRBJ2-3; perhaps D is TRBD1 or TRBD2 (5 bases each). V was trimmed by 1 base and J by 1 base, leaving 12 bases between them. The CDR3 is 16 amino acids. Germline V gene data show CDR1 as MGHRA and CDR2 as YSYEKL.